This entry lists 10 T cell receptor beta chains sequenced from one sample in a study of T-cell reconstitution after alpha-beta-depleted transplantation in children. Unique molecular identifiers were used to barcode this TCRbeta library. TCRdb reprocessed the PCR reads with MiXCR, giving one entry per CDR3 protein. The table shows 100,000 or so distinct CDR3 sequences, with about 16% occurring only once. The starting material was PBMCs, mostly from graft donor cells, obtained 180 days after TCRalphabeta/CD19-depleted stem cell transplant. The receptors come from a male patient under 10 years old who had a stem cell transplant for acute lymphoblastic leukemia, so the T cells may come from the graft donor.

This clonotype was counted a few times. V usage is TRBV4-2 and J usage is TRBJ2-5; D possibly matches TRBD1 or TRBD2 (6 bases each). Trimming took 0 bases from V and 5 from J, leaving 10 bases between them. Germline lookup yields CDR1 LGHNA and CDR2 YNFKEQ. There are 14 residues in the CDR3. For the CDR3, the DNA is TGTGCCAGCAGCCAAGACCAGGGGAGGGAGACCCAGTACTTC. Encoded protein: CASSQDQGRETQYF.

The V and J genes are TRBV14 and TRBJ1-2; D is unresolved. The V and J ends lost 1 base and 4 bases respectively, with 13 bases between them. The CDR3 runs 15 residues. The germline gives CDR1 SGHDN, CDR2 FVKESK. CDR3 in DNA: TGTGCCAGCAGCCAAGTCCCGGTGAGAGGCTATGGCTACACCTTC. Protein: CASSQVPVRGYGYTF.

The CDR3 DNA reads as TGCAGTGCTACGGGACTAGCGAAGGAGACCCAGTACTTC. It is translated as CSATGLAKETQYF. The rearrangement joins TRBV20-1 to TRBJ2-5, with 10 bases identical to TRBD2. This CDR3 region has 13 residues. CDR1 and CDR2 from the germline V gene are DFQATT and SNEGSKA (reference sequence). V shed 4 bases and J 5 bases; nucleotides not matched to a gene: 4.

In its sample, this clonotype was seen a few times. The genes are TRBV6-5 and TRBJ2-7; D perhaps matches TRBD1 (6 bases). Trimming stripped 5 bases from V and 3 bases from J, with 8 bases between. The CDR3 extends over 12 amino acids. From germline, CDR1 is MNHEY and CDR2 SVGAGI. For the CDR3, the DNA is TGTGCCAGCAGTCAACAGGGCTACGAGCAGTACTTC. It yields the protein CASSQQGYEQYF.

This clonotype has a count of ten or more. The chain recombines TRBV29-1 with TRBJ2-7; 14 nucleotides align to TRBD2. CDR1 SQVTM and CDR2 ANQGSEA come from the germline V gene. CDR3 size: 16 residues. V was pared by 5 bases and J by 4 bases, with 10 bases of the junction left unmatched. The CDR3 nucleotides read TGCAGCGTTACCGATACCGGGACTAGCGGGAGTTACGAGCAGTACTTC. Protein product: CSVTDTGTSGSYEQYF.

Many counts were recorded for this clonotype. The rearrangement uses TRBV24-1 and TRBJ2-6, with 7 bases that match TRBD1. CDR1 KGHDR and CDR2 SFDVKD come from the germline V gene. The CDR3 has 15 amino acids. J was trimmed by 2 bases and V by 10 bases; bases with no gene match: 7. The CDR3, as DNA: TGTGCCACAAGTTCTACAGGGGCTGGGGCCAACGTCCTGACTTTC. Protein: CATSSTGAGANVLTF.

The chain couples TRBV6-4 to TRBJ2-2, with D perhaps TRBD2 (6 bases). V was pared by 3 bases and J by 4 bases, with 9 bases between. The CDR3 is made up of 14 amino acids. Germline V gene lookup returns CDR1 MRHNA and CDR2 SNTAGT. CDR3 bases: TGTGCCAGCAGTGAACTAGCCATCACCGGGGAGCTGTTTTTT. Protein sequence: CASSELAITGELFF.

The CDR3 loop reads CASSLGGQLSGYTF. In nucleotides, the CDR3 is TGTGCCAGCAGTTTAGGGGGACAGCTTAGTGGCTACACCTTC. This chain joins TRBV12-3 or TRBV12-4 and TRBJ1-2, with TRBD1 matching over 7 bases. This CDR3 comprises 14 residues. Unmatched junction bases numbered 6, after V lost 1 base and J lost 7 bases.

The CDR3 reads CASSKELAGLQETQYF. CDR3 DNA: TGTGCCAGCAGTAAAGAACTAGCGGGACTCCAAGAGACCCAGTACTTC. The V gene is TRBV2, the J gene TRBJ2-5, with 10 bases lining up with TRBD2. J was trimmed by 1 base and V by 5 bases; bases with no gene match: 7. The CDR3 loop spans 16 amino acids. The germline CDR1 and CDR2 sequences are SNHLY and FYNNEI.

The rearrangement uses TRBV12-3 or TRBV12-4 and TRBJ1-1; tentatively, D is TRBD1 (5 bases). V lost 1 base and J 1 base, leaving 10 bases between the germline ends. The CDR3 extends over 15 amino acids. The CDR3 is CASSLVQGRNTEAFF. In DNA, the CDR3 is TGTGCCAGCAGTTTAGTCCAGGGTCGGAACACTGAAGCTTTCTTT.